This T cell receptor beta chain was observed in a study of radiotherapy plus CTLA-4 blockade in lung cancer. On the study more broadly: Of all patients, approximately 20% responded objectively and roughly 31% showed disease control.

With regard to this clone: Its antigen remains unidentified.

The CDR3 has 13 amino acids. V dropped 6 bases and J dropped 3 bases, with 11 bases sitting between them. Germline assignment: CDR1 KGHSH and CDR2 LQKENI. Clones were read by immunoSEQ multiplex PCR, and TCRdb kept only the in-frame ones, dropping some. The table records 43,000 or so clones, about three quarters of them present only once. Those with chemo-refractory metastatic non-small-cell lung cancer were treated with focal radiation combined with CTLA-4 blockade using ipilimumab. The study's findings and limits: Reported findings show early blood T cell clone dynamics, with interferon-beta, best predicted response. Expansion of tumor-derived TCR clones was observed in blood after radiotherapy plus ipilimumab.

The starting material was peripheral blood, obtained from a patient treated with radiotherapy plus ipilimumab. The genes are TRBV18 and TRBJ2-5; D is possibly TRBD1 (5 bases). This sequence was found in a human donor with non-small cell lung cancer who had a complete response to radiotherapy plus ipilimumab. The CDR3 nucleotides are TGTGCCAGCTCCTGGACAATGGAAGAGACCCAGTACTTC. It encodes CASSWTMEETQYF.